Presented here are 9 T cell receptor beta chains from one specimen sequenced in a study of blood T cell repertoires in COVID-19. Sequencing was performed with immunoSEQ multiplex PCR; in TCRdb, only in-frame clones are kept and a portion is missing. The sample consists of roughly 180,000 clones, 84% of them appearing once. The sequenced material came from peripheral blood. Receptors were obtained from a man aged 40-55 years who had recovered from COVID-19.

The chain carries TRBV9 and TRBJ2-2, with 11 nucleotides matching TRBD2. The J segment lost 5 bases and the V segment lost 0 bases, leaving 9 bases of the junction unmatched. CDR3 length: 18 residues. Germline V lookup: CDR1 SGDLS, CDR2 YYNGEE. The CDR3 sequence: CASSVDIAGGPGTGELFF. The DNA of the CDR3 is TGTGCCAGCAGCGTAGATATAGCGGGAGGGCCGGGGACCGGGGAGCTGTTTTTT.

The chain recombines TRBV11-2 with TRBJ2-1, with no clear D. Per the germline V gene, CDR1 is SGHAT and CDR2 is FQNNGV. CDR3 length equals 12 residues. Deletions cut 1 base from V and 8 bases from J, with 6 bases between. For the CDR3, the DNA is TGTGCCAGCAGCTTAGCGTCAGATGAGCAGTTCTTC. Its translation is CASSLASDEQFF.

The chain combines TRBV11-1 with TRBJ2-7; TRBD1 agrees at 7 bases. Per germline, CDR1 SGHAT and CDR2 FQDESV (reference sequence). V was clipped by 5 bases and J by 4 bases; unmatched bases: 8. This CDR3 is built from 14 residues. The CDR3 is CASSPWDSFYEQYF. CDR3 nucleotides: TGTGCCAGCAGCCCTTGGGACAGTTTTTACGAGCAGTACTTC.

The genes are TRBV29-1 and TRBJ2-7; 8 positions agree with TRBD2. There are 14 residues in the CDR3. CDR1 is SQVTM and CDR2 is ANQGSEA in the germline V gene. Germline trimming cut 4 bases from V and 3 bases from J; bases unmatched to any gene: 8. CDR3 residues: CSVATSASIYEQYF. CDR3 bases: TGCAGCGTTGCGACTAGCGCTAGCATCTACGAGCAGTACTTC.

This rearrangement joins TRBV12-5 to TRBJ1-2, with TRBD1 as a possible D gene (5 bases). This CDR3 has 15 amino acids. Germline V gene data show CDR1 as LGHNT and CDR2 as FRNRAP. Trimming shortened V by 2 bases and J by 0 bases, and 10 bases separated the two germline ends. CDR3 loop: CASGLSDRANYGYTF. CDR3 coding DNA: TGTGCTAGTGGTTTGTCAGACAGAGCTAACTATGGCTACACCTTC.

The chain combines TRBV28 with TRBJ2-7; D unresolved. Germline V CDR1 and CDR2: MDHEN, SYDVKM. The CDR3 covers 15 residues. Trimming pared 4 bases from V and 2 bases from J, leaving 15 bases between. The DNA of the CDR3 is TGTGCCAGCAGTTCTGGGTATCCTAGAACCTACGAGCAGTACTTC. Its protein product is CASSSGYPRTYEQYF.

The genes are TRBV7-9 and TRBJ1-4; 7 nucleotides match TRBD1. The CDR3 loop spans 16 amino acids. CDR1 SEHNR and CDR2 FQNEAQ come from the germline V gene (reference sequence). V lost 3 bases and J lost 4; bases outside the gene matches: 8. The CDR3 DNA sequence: TGTGCCAGCAGCTTTACAGGGGCCGGCGGTAATGAAAAACTGTTTTTT. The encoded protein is CASSFTGAGGNEKLFF.

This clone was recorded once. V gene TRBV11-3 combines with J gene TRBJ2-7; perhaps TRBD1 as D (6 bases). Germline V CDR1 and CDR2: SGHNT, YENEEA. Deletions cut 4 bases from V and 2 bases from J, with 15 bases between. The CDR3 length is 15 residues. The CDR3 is CASSSIHRDTYEQYF. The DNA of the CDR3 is TGTGCCAGCAGCTCCATTCACAGGGACACCTACGAGCAGTACTTC.

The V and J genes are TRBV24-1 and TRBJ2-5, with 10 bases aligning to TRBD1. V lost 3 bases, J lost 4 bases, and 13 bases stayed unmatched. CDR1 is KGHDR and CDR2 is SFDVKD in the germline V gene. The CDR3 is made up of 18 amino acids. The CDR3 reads CATSDPRPDRGLGETQYF. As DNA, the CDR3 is TGTGCCACCAGTGATCCTAGACCCGACAGGGGGCTAGGAGAGACCCAGTACTTC.